This TCR beta chain is drawn from a study of blood T cell repertoires in COVID-19. Germline V lookup: CDR1 MNHEY, CDR2 SMNVEV (reference sequence). CDR3 size: 10 residues. In regard to this clone: One end of the junction is discordant with germline, which a read error may explain.

Sequencing used immunoSEQ multiplex PCR; TCRdb keeps in-frame clones, though not all of them. Of approximately 380,000 clones in the sample, 85% were seen once. The source is a woman in her late teens or twenties with acute or convalescent COVID-19. What was sequenced was peripheral blood. This chain uses TRBV27 with TRBJ1-2; D is perhaps TRBD1 (6 bases). The CDR3 protein is CASRGGTWSF. Written as DNA, the CDR3 is TGTGCCAGCCGGGGGGGGACATGGTCTTTC.